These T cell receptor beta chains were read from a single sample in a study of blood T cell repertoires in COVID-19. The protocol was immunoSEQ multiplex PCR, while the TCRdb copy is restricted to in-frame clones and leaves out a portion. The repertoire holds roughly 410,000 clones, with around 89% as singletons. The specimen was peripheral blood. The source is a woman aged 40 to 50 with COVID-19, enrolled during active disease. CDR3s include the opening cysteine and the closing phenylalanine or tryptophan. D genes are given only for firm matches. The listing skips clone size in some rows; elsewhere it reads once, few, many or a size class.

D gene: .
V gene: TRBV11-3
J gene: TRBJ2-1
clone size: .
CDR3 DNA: TGTGCCAGCAGCTTAGCGGGGTCTGGGGACAATGAGCAGTTCTTC
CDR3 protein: CASSLAGSGDNEQFF

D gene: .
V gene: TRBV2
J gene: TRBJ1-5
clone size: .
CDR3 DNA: TGTGCCAGCAGTGCTAATCAGCCCCAGCATTTT
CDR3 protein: CASSANQPQHF

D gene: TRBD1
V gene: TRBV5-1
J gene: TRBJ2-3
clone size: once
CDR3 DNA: TGCGCCAGCAGCCCCGTGGCAGGGGGAGATACGCAGTATTTT
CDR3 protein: CASSPVAGGDTQYF

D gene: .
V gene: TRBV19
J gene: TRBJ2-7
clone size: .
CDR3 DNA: TGTGCCAGTAGTCTAAGGAGGACCGCTCCCTACGAGCAGTACTTC
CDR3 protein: CASSLRRTAPYEQYF

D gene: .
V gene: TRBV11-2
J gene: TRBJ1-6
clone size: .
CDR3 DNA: TGTGCCAGCAGCCGCGGGGGAGGAGATAATTCACCCCTCCACTTT
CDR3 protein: CASSRGGGDNSPLHF

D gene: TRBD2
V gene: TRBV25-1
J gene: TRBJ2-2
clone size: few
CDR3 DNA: TGTGCCAGCAACCGGGAGGGCGGGGAGCTGTTTTTT
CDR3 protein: CASNREGGELFF

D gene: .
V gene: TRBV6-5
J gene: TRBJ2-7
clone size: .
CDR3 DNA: TGTGCCACTGTCAGGGCTGCCGAGCAGTACTTC
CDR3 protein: CATVRAAEQYF

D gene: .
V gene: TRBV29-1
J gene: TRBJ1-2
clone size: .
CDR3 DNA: TGCAGCGTTGTAAGCTCGGGGGTTGCGGGGGGCTACACCTTC
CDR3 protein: CSVVSSGVAGGYTF

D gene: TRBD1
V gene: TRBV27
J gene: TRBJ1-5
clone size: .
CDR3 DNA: TGTGCCAGCAGTTTGGACAGGCTAGAGCCCCAGCATTTT
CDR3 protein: CASSLDRLEPQHF

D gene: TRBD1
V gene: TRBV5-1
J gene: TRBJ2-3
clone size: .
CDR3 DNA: TGCGCCAGCAGCAATGTCGCCGGGACAGGGATACCAGATACGCAGTATTTT
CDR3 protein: CASSNVAGTGIPDTQYF

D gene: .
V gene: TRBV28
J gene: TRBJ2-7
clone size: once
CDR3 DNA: TGTGCCAGCACCGGGGGTTTGTTCGAGCAGTACTTC
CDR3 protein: CASTGGLFEQYF

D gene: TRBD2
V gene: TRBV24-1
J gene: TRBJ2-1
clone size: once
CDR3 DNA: TGTGCCACCAGTGACCCACGGACTAGCGGCAATGAGCAGTTCTTC
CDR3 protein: CATSDPRTSGNEQFF

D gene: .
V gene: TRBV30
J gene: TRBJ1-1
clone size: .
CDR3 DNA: TGTGCCTGGAGTGTAGGGAGTAAGACTGAAGCTTTCTTT
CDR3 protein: CAWSVGSKTEAFF

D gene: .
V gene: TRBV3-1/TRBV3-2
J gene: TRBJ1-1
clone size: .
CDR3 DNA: TGTGCCAGCAGCCAAGAAGAAGGGAGACAGGCGAACACTGAAGCTTTCTTT
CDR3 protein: CASSQEEGRQANTEAFF

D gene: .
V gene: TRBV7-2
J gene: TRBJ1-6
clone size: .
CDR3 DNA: TGTGCCAGCAGCGCAGCCCCGGGAAGCCGCTATAATTCACCCCTCCACTTT
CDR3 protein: CASSAAPGSRYNSPLHF

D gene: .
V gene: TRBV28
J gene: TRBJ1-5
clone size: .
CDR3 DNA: TGTGCCAGCAGTTTCGGCGGAACTAATCAGCCCCAGCATTTT
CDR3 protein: CASSFGGTNQPQHF